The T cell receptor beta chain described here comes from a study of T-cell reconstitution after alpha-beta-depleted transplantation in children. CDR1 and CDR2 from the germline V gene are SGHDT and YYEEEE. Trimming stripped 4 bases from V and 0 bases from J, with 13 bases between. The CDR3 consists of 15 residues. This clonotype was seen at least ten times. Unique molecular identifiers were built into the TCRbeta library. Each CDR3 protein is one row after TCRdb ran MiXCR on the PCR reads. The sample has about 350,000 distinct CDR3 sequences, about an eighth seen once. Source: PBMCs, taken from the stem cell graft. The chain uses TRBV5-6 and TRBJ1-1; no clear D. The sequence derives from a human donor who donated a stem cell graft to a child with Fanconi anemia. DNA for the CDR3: TGTGCCAGCAGCGAGAGGAGGCGTCTGAACACTGAAGCTTTCTTT. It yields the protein CASSERRRLNTEAFF.